A single sample is the source of the 26 T cell receptor beta chains below, sequenced in a study of regulatory T cells in long-lasting Graves disease. Time point of the sample: newly diagnosed GD, antithyroid drugs for less than 3 months. Researchers made the TCR library from RNA that was extracted from PBMCs. Through Arm-PCR of CDR3 regions and iRepertoire HTBI primers, TCR beta libraries were built. TCRdb itself ran the multiplex PCR reads through MiXCR, one entry per CDR3 protein. The profile shows roughly 560,000 distinct CDR3 sequences, approximately 12% of them singletons. These same records also appear under a second study, on T cells in Graves' hyperthyroidism and ophthalmopathy.

The sample consisted of peripheral blood mononuclear cells (PBMCs), taken at new diagnosis, from a patient treated with antithyroid drugs. Receptors were obtained from a woman aged 25 to 39 with Graves disease.

This clonotype was detected ten times or more. The rearrangement uses TRBV6-2 or TRBV6-3 and TRBJ2-1, with TRBD2 as a possible D gene (5 bases). The CDR3 totals 15 residues. In germline, CDR1 is MNHEY, CDR2 SVGEGT. V was clipped by 8 bases and J by 2 bases, with 16 bases between them. Here the CDR3 reads CASARDSSPYNEQFF. The CDR3 DNA is TGTGCCAGCGCCCGAGATTCTAGCCCCTACAATGAGCAGTTCTTC.

The table lists this clonotype with many counts. The gene calls are TRBV14 and TRBJ1-6; tentatively, D is TRBD1 (6 bases). The ends were cut back, 4 bases at V and 9 bases at J, with 22 bases in the middle. The length of the CDR3 is 17 residues. Germline CDR1 and CDR2: SGHDN and FVKESK. CDR3 DNA sequence: TGTGCCAGCAGCCCAATCCCCGAGGGGGGTGTTGGTTCACCCCTCCACTTT. This encodes CASSPIPEGGVGSPLHF.

A word on this clonotype: This may come from a read error, since a much larger clone is one base off. J is TRBJ2-7 and V is TRBV11-2, with D unclear. From germline, CDR1 is SGHAT and CDR2 FQNNGV. The CDR3 runs to 13 residues. The CDR3 nucleotides read TGTGCCAGCAGCTTAGAGTTTAGAGGCGAGCACTACTTC. It specifies CASSLEFRGEHYF.

CDR3 amino acids: CASSQNRGTGELFF. The CDR3 coding sequence is TGTGCCAGCAGCCAGAACAGGGGCACCGGGGAGCTGTTTTTT. The chain combines TRBV14 with TRBJ2-2, with 7 bases matching TRBD1. With V trimmed by 3 bases and J by 4 bases, 2 bases remained unmatched. Germline CDR1 is SGHDN and CDR2 is FVKESK. The CDR3 totals 14 residues.

V and J are TRBV10-1 and TRBJ1-5; D unclear. The germline gives CDR1 WNHNN, CDR2 SYGVQD (reference sequence). The CDR3 is 10 residues long. V lost 10 bases and J lost 7, with 8 bases in between. CDR3 residues: CATSGQPQHF. CDR3 nucleotides: TGCGCCACCTCTGGGCAGCCCCAGCATTTT.

In this sample, this clonotype turned up a few times. Since a much larger clone is just one base distant, this may be a read error. The gene calls are TRBV20-1 and TRBJ2-3, with a weak D call TRBD2 (6 bases). Germline CDR1 and CDR2: DFQATT and SNEGSKA (reference sequence). There are 14 residues in the CDR3. In nucleotides, the CDR3 is TGCAGTGCTAAAAGCGGGTTGAGCACAGATACGCACTATTTT. Translated, it gives CSAKSGLSTDTHYF.

The table lists this clonotype with many counts. This sequence joins TRBV28 and TRBJ1-2; TRBD1 agrees at 7 bases. This CDR3 has 12 residues. V shed 5 bases, J shed 6 bases, and the junction held 3 bases outside the gene matches. The germline CDR1 and CDR2 sequences are MDHEN and SYDVKM. In DNA form, the CDR3 reads TGTGCCAGCAGTACGACAGGGAATGGCTACACCTTC. Its protein product is CASSTTGNGYTF.

This sequence joins TRBV27 and TRBJ2-7, with TRBD2 matching over 8 bases. Germline assignment: CDR1 MNHEY and CDR2 SMNVEV (reference sequence). J was trimmed by 7 bases and V by 2 bases; bases with no gene match: 7. The CDR3 has 14 residues. The chain's CDR3 is CASSLREGSREQYF. DNA of the CDR3: TGTGCCAGCAGTTTACGGGAGGGCAGCCGGGAGCAGTACTTC.

This clonotype has a count of ten or more. The V call is TRBV6-6, the J call TRBJ2-7; D is perhaps TRBD2 (5 bases). The V and J ends lost 0 bases and 0 bases respectively, with 9 bases between them. Germline V gene lookup returns CDR1 MNHNY and CDR2 SVGAGI (reference sequence). This CDR3 has 15 residues. CDR3: CASSYSLTTSYEQYF. CDR3 nucleotide sequence: TGTGCCAGCAGTTACTCGCTGACTACCTCCTACGAGCAGTACTTC.

This clonotype was seen at least ten times. J is TRBJ2-3 and V is TRBV5-1, with 8 bases lining up with TRBD2. The junction had 4 bases not matched to a gene; V was cut back by 2 bases and J by 5 bases. Germline values: CDR1 SGHRS, CDR2 YFSETQ. The CDR3 contains 14 residues. The CDR3: CASSFASGRDTQYF. CDR3 sequence (DNA): TGCGCCAGCAGCTTCGCTAGCGGGCGAGATACGCAGTATTTT.

This clonotype was recorded a few times. This chain links TRBV30 with TRBJ1-3; 7 bases align to TRBD1. The length of the CDR3 is 14 residues. V lost 2 bases to trimming and J lost 0 bases; unmatched junction nucleotides: 1. The germline V gene has CDR1 GTSNPN and CDR2 SVGIG (reference sequence). This CDR3 reads CAWSHRGSGNTIYF. CDR3 nucleotide sequence: TGTGCCTGGAGTCACAGGGGCTCTGGAAACACCATATATTTT.

This clonotype was seen a few times. The chain joins TRBV28 to TRBJ2-1; D might be TRBD1 or TRBD2, each matching 5 bases. V was cut by 9 bases and J by 5 bases, with 20 bases left in between. This CDR3 contains 15 residues. CDR1 and CDR2 (germline): MDHEN, SYDVKM. CDR3 DNA: TGTGCCAGTCACAAACCGGGACGGGCGGACAATGAGCAGTTCTTC. Its translation: CASHKPGRADNEQFF.

This clonotype was counted many times. V gene TRBV28 combines with J gene TRBJ2-1, with D unresolved. V lost 3 bases to trimming and J lost 0 bases, with 15 bases between them. CDR1 and CDR2 (germline): MDHEN, SYDVKM. The CDR3 contains 17 residues. CDR3 loop: CASSFLRFGNSYNEQFF. The DNA for the CDR3 is TGTGCCAGCAGTTTTCTGAGGTTCGGAAACTCCTACAATGAGCAGTTCTTC.

In this sample, this clonotype turned up many times. CDR3 in amino acids: CASSFTSGMPLGEQYF. DNA for the CDR3: TGTGCCAGCAGCTTTACTAGCGGGATGCCTCTTGGAGAGCAGTACTTC. This chain links TRBV11-2 with TRBJ2-7, with 10 bases lining up with TRBD2. The germline V gene has CDR1 SGHAT and CDR2 FQNNGV. Germline trimming cut 3 bases from V and 7 bases from J; bases unmatched to any gene: 12. The CDR3 loop spans 16 amino acids. The whole variable domain, remainder taken from reference TRBV11-2 and TRBJ2-7, is EAGVAQSPRYKIIEKRQSVAFWCNPISGHATLYWYQQILGQGPKLLIQFQNNGVVDDSQLPKDRFSAERLKGVDSTLKIQPAKLEDSAVYLCASSFTSGMPLGEQYFGPGTRLTVT.

There are a few counts of this clonotype. The DNA of the CDR3 is TGCGCCAGCACCCGGACAGGGACAGATACGCAGTATTTT. Encoded protein: CASTRTGTDTQYF. The chain couples TRBV5-1 to TRBJ2-3; TRBD1 matches 8 bases. The CDR3 sequence is 13 residues long. J lost 3 bases, V lost 6 bases, and 3 bases had no gene match. CDR1 is SGHRS, CDR2 YFSETQ, per germline.

This clonotype has ten or more counts. The chain is built from TRBV28 and TRBJ1-2, with D perhaps TRBD1 (5 bases). V lost 5 bases and J lost 3, with 13 bases in between. The V gene's germline CDR1 is MDHEN and CDR2 SYDVKM. The length of the CDR3 is 14 residues. Here the CDR3 reads CASSEGHLYYGYTF. The CDR3 nucleotides read TGTGCCAGCAGTGAAGGACACCTTTACTATGGCTACACCTTC.

This sequence joins TRBV28 and TRBJ1-2; 8 nucleotides agree with TRBD1. CDR3 length equals 14 residues. Unmatched junction bases numbered 7, after V lost 4 bases and J lost 6 bases. CDR1 and CDR2 from the germline V gene are MDHEN and SYDVKM. The CDR3 DNA sequence: TGTGCCAGCAGTTCCTGGACAGGGAGGGATGGCTACACCTTC. Translation: CASSSWTGRDGYTF.

This clonotype has a count of ten or more. V and J are TRBV27 and TRBJ1-2; a weak D match, TRBD1 (5 bases). V was cut by 3 bases and J by 12 bases, with 8 bases left in between. The CDR3 is 10 residues long. Germline-derived CDR1 and CDR2 are MNHEY and SMNVEV (reference sequence). The CDR3 region is CASSFKGHTF. CDR3 in DNA: TGTGCCAGCAGTTTTAAGGGACACACCTTC.

With regard to this clonotype: Its ends do not fully match the called genes, so a read error is possible. The V gene is TRBV28, the J gene TRBJ2-7; a possible D gene is TRBD2 (5 bases). The CDR3 sequence is 13 residues long. Germline CDR1 and CDR2: MDHEN and SYDVKM. The chain's CDR3 is CAGSLTAPGEQYF. DNA for the CDR3: TGTGCCGGCAGTTTAACGGCCCCGGGAGAGCAGTACTTC.

This clonotype came up many times. The CDR3 nucleotides read TGCAGCGTTGAAGGACAGACTAGCGGGAGAATTGGGAATGAGCAGTTCTTC. Amino acids: CSVEGQTSGRIGNEQFF. This chain connects TRBV29-1 to TRBJ2-1; 12 bases match TRBD2. V was pared by 1 base and J by 7 bases, with 11 bases of the junction left unmatched. The CDR3 is 17 amino acids. Germline CDR1 and CDR2: SQVTM and ANQGSEA.

This clonotype showed up many times. This rearrangement joins TRBV29-1 to TRBJ2-3, with no clear D. The CDR3 has 15 amino acids. CDR1 is SQVTM and CDR2 is ANQGSEA in the germline V gene. V was clipped by 0 bases and J by 0 bases, with 10 bases between them. CDR3 amino acids: CSVEEGSLSTDTQYF. CDR3 sequence (DNA): TGCAGCGTTGAAGAAGGGTCACTGAGCACAGATACGCAGTATTTT.

The V call is TRBV7-3, the J call TRBJ2-1, with TRBD2 identical over 7 bases. J lost 8 bases, V lost 6 bases, and 4 bases had no gene match. The CDR3 extends over 12 amino acids. CDR1 SGHTA and CDR2 FQGTGA come from the germline V gene. This CDR3 is CASSGGSDEQFF. The CDR3 DNA reads TGTGCCAGCAGTGGCGGGAGTGATGAGCAGTTCTTC.

The genes are TRBV30 and TRBJ1-1; D remains unclear. V lost 0 bases, J lost 7 bases, and 9 bases lay in between. Germline V gene sequence: CDR1 GTSNPN, CDR2 SVGIG (reference sequence). The CDR3 consists of 12 residues. CDR3 amino acids: CAWSVRGFEAFF. CDR3 DNA sequence: TGTGCCTGGAGTGTACGAGGGTTTGAAGCTTTCTTT.

This clonotype was counted only a few times. The chain carries TRBV20-1 and TRBJ1-3; TRBD1 might be the D (6 bases). Trimming took 1 base from V and 5 from J, leaving 9 bases between them. CDR3 length: 13 amino acids. CDR1 is DFQATT, CDR2 SNEGSKA, per germline (reference sequence). CDR3 sequence (DNA): TGCAGTGCTAGAGTGGGGGCACGAAACACCATATATTTT. Residues: CSARVGARNTIYF.

At least ten counts were recorded for this clonotype. This sequence joins TRBV20-1 and TRBJ2-1; D might be TRBD2 (6 bases). Trimming shortened V by 1 base and J by 10 bases, and 23 bases separated the two germline ends. This CDR3 is built from 16 residues. CDR1 is DFQATT and CDR2 is SNEGSKA in the germline V gene (reference sequence). CDR3 bases: TGCAGTGCTAGAGTACCCGGGAGTCGAGCGATGAAGGAGCAGTTCTTC. This gives the protein CSARVPGSRAMKEQFF.

This clonotype was recorded many times. This chain uses TRBV19 with TRBJ2-1; 10 nucleotides line up with TRBD1. Germline values: CDR1 LNHDA, CDR2 SQIVND (reference sequence). The CDR3 is 16 amino acids. Unmatched junction bases numbered 6, after V lost 4 bases and J lost 3 bases. The CDR3 coding sequence is TGTGCCAGTAGTACGGACAGGGGGAGAATCTACAATGAGCAGTTCTTC. The encoded protein is CASSTDRGRIYNEQFF.